What follows describes a single T cell receptor beta chain. Antigen specificity is unknown. Trimming shortened V by 1 base and J by 0 bases, and 16 bases separated the two germline ends. CDR3 length equals 17 residues. CDR1 SGHNT and CDR2 YENEEA come from the germline V gene. This entry comes from a study of a mutant IDH1 vaccine in newly diagnosed glioma. Measured with immunoSEQ multiplex PCR; TCRdb has only the in-frame clones, and not every one. The table records more than 25,000 clones, roughly 79% of them present only once. Sample time point: week 35, safety follow-up. Mutant IDH1 20-mer peptide, at 300 ug, made up each vaccine dose, with topical imiquimod. At weeks 1, 3, 5, 7, 11, 15, 19 and 23, patients received a vaccination, eight in all.

The chain couples TRBV11-3 to TRBJ2-7; no firm D call. This TCR was sampled from a woman aged 25 to 45 with glioma. Some clones in this sample may be carry-over from other donors' samples. Sequenced here: PBMCs, sampled from a glioma patient whose treatment included an IDH1 peptide vaccine. CDR3 region: CASSLGIWGSRSYEQYF. In DNA, the CDR3 is TGTGCCAGCAGCTTAGGGATTTGGGGTTCGCGCTCCTACGAGCAGTACTTC.